The 15 T cell receptor beta chains in this list originate from one sample, sequenced in a study of blood T cells in healthy people across ages. A sample-barcoded 5' primer and a J-beta primer mix were used in a second PCR of about 7 to 11 cycles. MiXCR, applied by TCRdb to the 5' RACE reads, yields one record per CDR3 protein. Of over a million distinct CDR3 sequences in the sample, about 23% were seen once. The data were also submitted as part of a second study, on T cells of mothers and their children.

Sequences were obtained from blood. The receptors here all came from a girl aged 2-15 years in good health.

This clonotype turned up a few times. This chain links TRBV5-5 with TRBJ2-7; D unclear. CDR1 SGHKS and CDR2 YYEKEE come from the germline V gene (reference sequence). The ends were cut back, 0 bases at V and 6 bases at J, with 4 bases in the middle. The CDR3 extends over 11 amino acids. CDR3 protein: CASSLEVEQYF. CDR3 nucleotide sequence: TGTGCCAGCAGCTTGGAAGTCGAGCAGTACTTC.

In its sample, this clonotype was seen a few times. The chain carries TRBV9 and TRBJ2-2, with a possible D match to TRBD1 (5 bases). Germline V gene lookup returns CDR1 SGDLS and CDR2 YYNGEE. The CDR3 extends over 14 amino acids. Trimming removed 5 bases from V and 6 bases from J, with 14 bases in between. CDR3 protein: CASSALFRAGELFF. In DNA, the CDR3 is TGTGCCAGCAGTGCCCTATTCAGGGCCGGGGAGCTGTTTTTT.

The V and J genes are TRBV20-1 and TRBJ2-3; D is possibly TRBD2 (5 bases). Germline V lookup: CDR1 DFQATT, CDR2 SNEGSKA (reference sequence). The CDR3 contains 16 residues. With 5 bases removed from V and 0 bases from J, the gap between germline ends came to 18 bases. CDR3 protein: CSAGPPGSGSTDTQYF. The CDR3 bases are TGCAGTGCTGGACCCCCGGGATCTGGAAGCACAGATACGCAGTATTTT.

The V call is TRBV6-6, the J call TRBJ2-5; D possibly matches TRBD1 or TRBD2 (6 bases each). Deletions cut 4 bases from V and 7 bases from J, with 19 bases between. The CDR3 contains 15 residues. Germline V gene data show CDR1 as MNHNY and CDR2 as SVGAGI (reference sequence). The CDR3 nucleotides are TGTGCCAGCAGTTCACAGGGATCGGGAGTTGTGACCCAGTACTTC. Amino acid sequence: CASSSQGSGVVTQYF.

V usage is TRBV9 and J usage is TRBJ1-6; D call uncertain. Germline CDR1 and CDR2: SGDLS and YYNGEE. The CDR3 spans 13 residues. V was cut by 0 bases and J by 10 bases, with 8 bases left in between. The CDR3 sequence: CASSVDSLSPLHF. For the CDR3, the DNA is TGTGCCAGCAGCGTAGACTCCTTATCACCCCTCCACTTT.

This clonotype occurred a few times. The rearrangement joins TRBV3-1 to TRBJ2-7, with TRBD2 identical over 10 bases. Germline V lookup: CDR1 LGHDT, CDR2 YNNKEL (reference sequence). CDR3 length: 16 amino acids. Unmatched junction bases numbered 10, after V lost 5 bases and J lost 3 bases. CDR3 in amino acids: CASSSGTSALGYEQYF. Written as DNA, the CDR3 is TGTGCCAGCAGCTCCGGGACTAGCGCCCTCGGCTACGAGCAGTACTTC.

The genes are TRBV24-1 and TRBJ2-3, with 11 nucleotides matching TRBD2. The CDR3 spans 17 residues. V shed 4 bases, J shed 2 bases, and the junction held 7 bases outside the gene matches. In germline, CDR1 is KGHDR, CDR2 SFDVKD. CDR3 DNA: TGTGCCACCAGTGACTACCTAGCGGGGGGCTACACAGATACGCAGTATTTT. Amino acids: CATSDYLAGGYTDTQYF.

The V call is TRBV20-1, the J call TRBJ2-5, with D hard to call. V lost 0 bases, J lost 7 bases, and 15 bases lay in between. The V gene's germline CDR1 is DFQATT and CDR2 SNEGSKA (reference sequence). The CDR3 totals 14 residues. Written as DNA, the CDR3 is TGCAGTGCTAGAGAGCAACTACCAACCATGACCCAGTACTTC. This sequence encodes CSAREQLPTMTQYF.

This clonotype was detected once. CDR3 in DNA: TGTGCCAGCAGTTTCTTCCGGGACATTCAAGAGACCCAGTACTTC. Its translation is CASSFFRDIQETQYF. The chain couples TRBV12-3 or TRBV12-4 to TRBJ2-5; a weak D match, TRBD1 (6 bases). V was cut by 3 bases and J by 2 bases, with 13 bases left in between. CDR3 size: 15 residues.

This clonotype occurred a few times. The CDR3 reads CASSWEAGRYYNEQFF. CDR3 nucleotide sequence: TGTGCCAGCAGTTGGGAAGCGGGGAGGTACTACAATGAGCAGTTCTTC. V gene TRBV28 combines with J gene TRBJ2-1; TRBD2 matches 7 bases. V lost 4 bases to trimming and J lost 3 bases; unmatched junction nucleotides: 9. Germline loops: CDR1 MDHEN, CDR2 SYDVKM. CDR3 length: 16 amino acids.

This clonotype was seen a handful of times. This sequence joins TRBV9 and TRBJ2-5; D gene ambiguous. V lost 0 bases, J lost 5 bases, and 11 bases lay in between. The CDR3 has 14 amino acids. Germline assignment: CDR1 SGDLS and CDR2 YYNGEE. The CDR3 DNA sequence: TGTGCCAGCAGCGTAGCTGGGAACGGCGAGACCCAGTACTTC. Translated, it gives CASSVAGNGETQYF.

This sequence joins TRBV10-3 and TRBJ2-5, with D possibly matching TRBD1 (7 bases). The J call is in doubt because the DNA end fits TRBJ2-7 better. Germline loops: CDR1 ENHRY, CDR2 SYGVKD. The length of the CDR3 is 14 residues. Here the CDR3 DNA reads TGTGCCATCAGTGGGGCAGGGGGGACCTACGAGCAGTACTTC. Translated: CAISGAGGTYEQYF.

A few counts support this clonotype. V usage is TRBV11-3 and J usage is TRBJ2-5, with D tentatively TRBD2 (5 bases). The CDR3 is 14 residues long. Trimming stripped 6 bases from V and 9 bases from J, with 20 bases between. CDR1 and CDR2 (germline): SGHNT, YENEEA. CDR3 protein: CASRRAESYPSQYF. The CDR3 bases are TGTGCCAGCAGGCGGGCAGAGTCGTACCCCTCCCAGTACTTC.

This clonotype was counted between two and nine times. The V gene is TRBV7-9, the J gene TRBJ2-7, with D perhaps being TRBD1 or TRBD2 (5 bases each). The V gene lost 5 bases and the J gene lost 0 bases, with 14 bases spanning the gap. Germline V gene lookup returns CDR1 SEHNR and CDR2 FQNEAQ (reference sequence). This CDR3 region has 15 residues. CDR3 nucleotide sequence: TGTGCCAGCAGCCGAGGGGACGGAGTCTCCTACGAGCAGTACTTC. Its protein product is CASSRGDGVSYEQYF.

This clonotype turned up a few times. At one of its ends the junction is not consistent with the germline gene, which may arise from a read error. The chain uses TRBV6-1 and TRBJ1-1; D is perhaps TRBD1 (5 bases). The length of the CDR3 is 9 residues. Germline V CDR1 and CDR2: MNHNS, SASEGT. CDR3 sequence reads: CASSDWGNF. CDR3 nucleotide sequence: TGTGCCAGCAGTGACTGGGGGAACTTT.